These 22 T cell receptor beta chains were all obtained from the same sample, sequenced in a study of T-cell memory formation after mild COVID-19. TCRdb used MiXCR to reprocess the 5' RACE reads, holding one entry per CDR3 protein. Among about 290,000 distinct CDR3 sequences listed, roughly 18% were seen once. The sample comprised PBMCs or a T cell subset sorted from them (not recorded which). These TCRs come from a man between 18 and 35 years old who had mild COVID-19 (a few samples of this study predate the infection). Cell type and time point are not known.

This clonotype has a handful of counts. V gene TRBV4-1 combines with J gene TRBJ1-2, with D unclear. Looked up from germline, CDR1 is MGHRA and CDR2 is YSYEKL. The CDR3 covers 12 residues. V was pared by 3 bases and J by 5 bases, with 7 bases between. CDR3 sequence reads: CASSHSSYGYTF. The CDR3 DNA reads as TGCGCCAGCAGCCACTCATCGTATGGCTACACCTTC.

This chain joins TRBV6-2 or TRBV6-3 and TRBJ2-4; perhaps D is TRBD1 or TRBD2 (5 bases each). Germline V CDR1 and CDR2: MNHEY, SVGEGT. The CDR3 sequence is 16 residues long. Trimming shortened V by 7 bases and J by 0 bases, and 16 bases separated the two germline ends. The CDR3 here is CASKSVGVGAKNIQYF. Here the CDR3 DNA reads TGTGCCAGCAAAAGCGTGGGGGTAGGAGCCAAAAACATTCAGTACTTC.

This clonotype was counted a few times. CDR3 in DNA: TGCAGTGCTCGAACCGGGGGGATGGGAGATACGCAGTATTTT. This translates into CSARTGGMGDTQYF. The chain has TRBV20-1 and TRBJ2-3; 7 bases align to TRBD2. With 5 bases clipped from V and 5 bases from J, the junction kept 10 bases outside the gene matches. The CDR3 runs 14 residues. Germline V gene sequence: CDR1 DFQATT, CDR2 SNEGSKA (reference sequence).

Only a few counts were recorded for this clonotype. This rearrangement joins TRBV30 to TRBJ2-1; the match to TRBD2 covers 10 bases. This CDR3 comprises 14 residues. The J segment lost 7 bases and the V segment lost 3 bases, leaving 6 bases of the junction unmatched. Germline V CDR1 and CDR2: GTSNPN, SVGIG (reference sequence). The CDR3: CAWRRGLASNEQFF. CDR3 nucleotides: TGTGCCTGGAGGAGGGGACTAGCGTCGAATGAGCAGTTCTTC.

The chain employs TRBV9 and TRBJ2-2, with D uncertain. Germline V gives CDR1 SGDLS, CDR2 YYNGEE. Trimming took off 0 bases at V and 0 bases at J, with 12 bases between the two ends. CDR3 length: 17 residues. CDR3 in amino acids: CASSVEGNPSNTGELFF. The CDR3 region has the DNA TGTGCCAGCAGCGTAGAAGGGAACCCTTCGAACACCGGGGAGCTGTTTTTT.

The V call is TRBV2, the J call TRBJ1-1; perhaps TRBD1 as D (5 bases). V was trimmed by 1 base and J by 1 base, leaving 10 bases between them. CDR3 length: 15 residues. Germline V gene lookup returns CDR1 SNHLY and CDR2 FYNNEI. The CDR3 reads CASSEVGVANTEAFF. The CDR3 DNA follows: TGTGCCAGCAGTGAAGTAGGGGTGGCGAACACTGAAGCTTTCTTT.

The CDR3 sequence is CAISQEGLAHLAGIKTQYF. CDR3 bases: TGTGCCATCAGTCAGGAGGGTTTAGCACACCTAGCGGGTATAAAGACCCAGTACTTC. The V and J genes are TRBV10-3 and TRBJ2-5; 8 nucleotides agree with TRBD2. The germline gives CDR1 ENHRY, CDR2 SYGVKD. The CDR3 covers 19 residues. The V segment lost 5 bases and the J segment 6 bases; nucleotides outside the gene matches: 23.

The sample holds a few counts of this clonotype. In DNA, the CDR3 is TGCAGTGCTAGTGGAGGATCCTATAATTCACCCCTCCACTTT. Translation: CSASGGSYNSPLHF. J is TRBJ1-6 and V is TRBV20-1; D is uncertain. V was shortened by 3 bases and J by 1 base, with 7 bases between the two germline ends. The CDR3 sequence is 14 residues long. Germline V lookup: CDR1 DFQATT, CDR2 SNEGSKA (reference sequence).

The sample holds a few counts of this clonotype. The CDR3: CASGQGAWTEAFF. Written as DNA, the CDR3 is TGTGCCAGCGGACAGGGGGCTTGGACTGAAGCTTTCTTT. The chain couples TRBV25-1 to TRBJ1-1; TRBD1 aligns across 11 bases. The ends lost 8 bases at V and 5 bases at J; junction bases unmatched: 4. The germline V gene encodes CDR1 MGHDK and CDR2 SYGVNS. The CDR3 spans 13 residues.

The CDR3 DNA follows: TGTGCCAGCAGCCCCCCGGGGGAGACAGTCCTCCACTTT. This codes for CASSPPGETVLHF. The V call is TRBV28, the J call TRBJ1-6; perhaps TRBD1 as D (5 bases). V was cut by 6 bases and J by 15 bases, with 18 bases left in between. The germline V gene encodes CDR1 MDHEN and CDR2 SYDVKM. The CDR3 extends over 13 amino acids.

This clonotype was seen a few times. This chain uses TRBV7-9 with TRBJ2-2; the D gene is possibly TRBD1 (6 bases). Looked up from germline, CDR1 is SEHNR and CDR2 is FQNEAQ (reference sequence). Between the trimmed V and J ends, which lost 4 bases and 1 base, there was a span of 13 bases. There are 16 residues in the CDR3. CDR3 in amino acids: CASSSNPDRNTGELFF. CDR3 sequence (DNA): TGTGCCAGCAGCTCCAACCCGGACAGGAACACCGGGGAGCTGTTTTTT.

The V and J genes are TRBV12-3 or TRBV12-4 and TRBJ2-1; no clear D. The CDR3 has 14 residues. V lost 8 bases, J lost 4 bases, and 15 bases lay in between. For the CDR3, the DNA is TGTGCCAGCGGCCGGACGGTAGGATACAATGAGCAGTTCTTC. Translation gives CASGRTVGYNEQFF.

This chain links TRBV19 with TRBJ1-5, with D perhaps TRBD1 (6 bases). Between the trimmed V and J ends, which lost 8 bases and 7 bases, there was a span of 18 bases. Germline V gene lookup returns CDR1 LNHDA and CDR2 SQIVND (reference sequence). The CDR3 runs 14 residues. CDR3 loop: CASGGPASGQPQHF. CDR3 bases: TGTGCCAGTGGGGGGCCGGCCTCGGGGCAGCCCCAGCATTTT.

This clonotype has more than one count but fewer than ten. The gene calls are TRBV20-1 and TRBJ1-5, with 7 bases fitting TRBD1. There are 14 residues in the CDR3. CDR1 is DFQATT and CDR2 is SNEGSKA in the germline V gene (reference sequence). After removal of 3 bases from V and 3 bases from J, the junction contained 5 bases not matched to a gene. The CDR3 coding sequence is TGCAGTGCTAGCCCGGGACAGAACAATCAGCCCCAGCATTTT. It specifies CSASPGQNNQPQHF.

Ten or more counts support this clonotype. V gene TRBV12-3 or TRBV12-4 combines with J gene TRBJ2-4, with 8 bases lining up with TRBD1. J gave up 1 base and V 7 bases, and 12 bases lay outside the gene matches. This CDR3 contains 17 residues. CDR3 nucleotide sequence: TGTGCCAGCAAGGCCCCCACAGGGGGTAACGCCAAAAACATTCAGTACTTC. It is translated as CASKAPTGGNAKNIQYF.

The sample holds a few counts of this clonotype. The V call is TRBV7-9, the J call TRBJ1-2; 9 bases map to TRBD1. From germline, CDR1 is SEHNR and CDR2 FQNEAQ (reference sequence). The CDR3 spans 15 residues. V lost 7 bases to trimming and J lost 4 bases; unmatched junction nucleotides: 10. The CDR3 sequence is CASNERDRASYGYTF. In DNA, the CDR3 is TGTGCCAGCAATGAAAGGGACAGGGCTTCCTATGGCTACACCTTC.

This clonotype has only a few counts. This chain joins TRBV12-5 and TRBJ2-2; D might be TRBD2 (5 bases). In germline, CDR1 is LGHNT, CDR2 FRNRAP. V was clipped by 2 bases and J by 5 bases, with 9 bases between them. This CDR3 contains 14 residues. Here the CDR3 DNA reads TGTGCTAGTGGTTTGTCTGGAGGAACCGGGGAGCTGTTTTTT. Translation gives CASGLSGGTGELFF. Supplemented by reference TRBV12-5 and TRBJ2-2, the full variable domain reads DARVTQTPRHKVTEMGQEVTMRCQPILGHNTVFWYRQTMMQGLELLAYFRNRAPLDDSGMPKDRFSAEMPDATLATLKIQPSEPRDSAVYFCASGLSGGTGELFFGEGSRLTVL.

The V gene is TRBV27, the J gene TRBJ2-7; D remains ambiguous. The CDR3 spans 14 residues. Germline V gives CDR1 MNHEY, CDR2 SMNVEV (reference sequence). Trimming left V 6 bases short and J 2 bases short, with 14 bases between. The CDR3 loop reads CASSSNDGPYEQYF. In DNA, the CDR3 is TGTGCCAGCAGCAGCAACGACGGACCCTACGAGCAGTACTTC.

This rearrangement joins TRBV6-5 to TRBJ2-7; D gene ambiguous. Germline V gives CDR1 MNHEY, CDR2 SVGAGI. The CDR3 has 13 amino acids. V was pared by 1 base and J by 2 bases, with 6 bases between. The chain's CDR3 is CASSYYGTYEQYF. CDR3 in DNA: TGTGCCAGCAGTTACTACGGAACCTACGAGCAGTACTTC.

This clonotype came up a few times. J is TRBJ1-2 and V is TRBV27, with D unclear. Between the trimmed V and J ends, which lost 5 bases and 6 bases, there was a span of 22 bases. The CDR3 sequence is 16 residues long. Germline-derived CDR1 and CDR2 are MNHEY and SMNVEV (reference sequence). In DNA, the CDR3 is TGTGCCAGCAGTCCTGCGGTCGGGGAAGGAGCGGATGGCTACACCTTC. Its translation: CASSPAVGEGADGYTF.

The chain employs TRBV5-1 and TRBJ2-3, with D possibly TRBD2 on 6 matching bases. The V gene lost 4 bases and the J gene lost 5 bases, with 8 bases spanning the gap. Germline loops: CDR1 SGHRS, CDR2 YFSETQ. The CDR3 consists of 12 residues. Written as DNA, the CDR3 is TGCGCCAGCAGCAGGAGGGGAGATACGCAGTATTTT. This sequence encodes CASSRRGDTQYF. Full variable domain (outside the CDR3, taken from reference TRBV5-1 and TRBJ2-3): KAGVTQTPRYLIKTRGQQVTLSCSPISGHRSVSWYQQTPGQGLQFLFEYFSETQRNKGNFPGRFSGRQFSNSRSEMNVSTLELGDSALYLCASSRRGDTQYFGPGTRLTVL.

This clonotype was recorded many times. The V call is TRBV11-2, the J call TRBJ2-1; 7 bases are a match to TRBD2. The CDR3 has 16 residues. V lost 5 bases and J lost 7; bases outside the gene matches: 14. The V gene's germline CDR1 is SGHAT and CDR2 FQNNGV. CDR3 loop: CASSRPSSGLSNEQFF. The DNA of the CDR3 is TGTGCCAGCAGCCGTCCCTCTAGCGGATTAAGTAATGAGCAGTTCTTC. Full variable domain (missing parts from reference TRBV11-2 and TRBJ2-1): EAGVAQSPRYKIIEKRQSVAFWCNPISGHATLYWYQQILGQGPKLLIQFQNNGVVDDSQLPKDRFSAERLKGVDSTLKIQPAKLEDSAVYLCASSRPSSGLSNEQFFGPGTRLTVL.